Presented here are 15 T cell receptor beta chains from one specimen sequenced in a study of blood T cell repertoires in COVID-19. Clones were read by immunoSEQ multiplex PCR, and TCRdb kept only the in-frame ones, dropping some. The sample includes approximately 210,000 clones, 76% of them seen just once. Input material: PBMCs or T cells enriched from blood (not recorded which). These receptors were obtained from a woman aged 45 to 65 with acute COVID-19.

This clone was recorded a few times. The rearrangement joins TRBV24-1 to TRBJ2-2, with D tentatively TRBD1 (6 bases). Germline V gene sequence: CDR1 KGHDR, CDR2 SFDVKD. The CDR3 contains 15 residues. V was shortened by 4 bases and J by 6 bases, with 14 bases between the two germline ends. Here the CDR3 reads CATSDRGMAAGELFF. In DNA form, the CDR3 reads TGTGCCACCAGTGACAGGGGAATGGCCGCCGGGGAGCTGTTTTTT.

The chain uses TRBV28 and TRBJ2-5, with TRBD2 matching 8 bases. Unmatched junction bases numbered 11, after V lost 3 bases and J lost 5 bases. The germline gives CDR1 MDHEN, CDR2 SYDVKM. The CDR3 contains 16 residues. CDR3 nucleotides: TGTGCCAGCAGTTTGAGGTCTCCGGGCGGGGGGGAGACCCAGTACTTC. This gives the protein CASSLRSPGGGETQYF.

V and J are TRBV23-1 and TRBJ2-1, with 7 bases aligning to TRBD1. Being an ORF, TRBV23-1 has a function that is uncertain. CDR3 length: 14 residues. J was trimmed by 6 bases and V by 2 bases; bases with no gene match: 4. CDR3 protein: CASSQGTAPNEQFF. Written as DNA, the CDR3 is TGCGCCAGCAGTCAAGGGACAGCCCCCAATGAGCAGTTCTTC.

CDR3 protein: CASRGTSGGYNEQFF. CDR3 coding DNA: TGTGCCAGCAGAGGGACTAGCGGGGGCTACAATGAGCAGTTCTTC. This sequence joins TRBV6-5 and TRBJ2-1, with 14 nucleotides matching TRBD2. V dropped 6 bases and J dropped 3; count of bases not matched to a gene: 1. Per germline, CDR1 MNHEY and CDR2 SVGAGI. The CDR3 spans 15 residues.

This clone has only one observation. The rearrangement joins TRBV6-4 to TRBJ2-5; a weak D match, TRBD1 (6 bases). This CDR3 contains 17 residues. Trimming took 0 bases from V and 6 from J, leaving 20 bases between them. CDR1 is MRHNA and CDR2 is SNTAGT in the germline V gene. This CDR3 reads CASSDSMTGIWGKTQYF. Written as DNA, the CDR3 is TGTGCCAGCAGTGACTCTATGACAGGAATCTGGGGAAAGACCCAGTACTTC.

CDR3 DNA sequence: TGTGCCAGCAGTCTTATGGGGCACACTGAAGCTTTCTTT. This sequence encodes CASSLMGHTEAFF. This sequence joins TRBV12-3 or TRBV12-4 and TRBJ1-1, with a possible D match to TRBD1 (5 bases). The CDR3 is 13 residues long. V lost 5 bases, J lost 3 bases, and 10 bases lay in between.

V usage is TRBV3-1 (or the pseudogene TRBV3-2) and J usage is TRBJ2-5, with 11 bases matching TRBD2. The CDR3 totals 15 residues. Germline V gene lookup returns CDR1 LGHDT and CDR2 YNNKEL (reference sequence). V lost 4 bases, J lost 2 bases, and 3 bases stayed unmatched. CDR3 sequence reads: CASSPRLAGQETQYF. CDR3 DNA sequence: TGTGCCAGCAGCCCCCGACTAGCGGGGCAAGAGACCCAGTACTTC.

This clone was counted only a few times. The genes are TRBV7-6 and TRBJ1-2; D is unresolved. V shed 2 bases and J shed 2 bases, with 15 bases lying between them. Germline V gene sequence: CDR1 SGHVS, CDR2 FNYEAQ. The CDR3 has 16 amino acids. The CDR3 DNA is TGTGCCAGCAGCTTAACCGGACCGGGAGGGAACTATGGCTACACCTTC. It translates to CASSLTGPGGNYGYTF.

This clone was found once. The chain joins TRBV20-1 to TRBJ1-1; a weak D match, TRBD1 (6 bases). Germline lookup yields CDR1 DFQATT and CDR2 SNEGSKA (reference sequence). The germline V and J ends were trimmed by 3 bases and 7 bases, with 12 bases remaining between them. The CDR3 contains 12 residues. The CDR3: CSASNRAIEAFF. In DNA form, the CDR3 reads TGCAGTGCTAGTAACAGGGCTATTGAAGCTTTCTTT.

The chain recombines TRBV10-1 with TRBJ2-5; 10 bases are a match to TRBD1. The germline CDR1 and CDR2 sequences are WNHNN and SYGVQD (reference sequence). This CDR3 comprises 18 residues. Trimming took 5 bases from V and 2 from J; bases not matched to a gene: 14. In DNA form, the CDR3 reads TGCGCCAGCAGTAGAGGGGTGACAGGGGGCGCGGGTCAAGAGACCCAGTACTTC. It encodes CASSRGVTGGAGQETQYF.

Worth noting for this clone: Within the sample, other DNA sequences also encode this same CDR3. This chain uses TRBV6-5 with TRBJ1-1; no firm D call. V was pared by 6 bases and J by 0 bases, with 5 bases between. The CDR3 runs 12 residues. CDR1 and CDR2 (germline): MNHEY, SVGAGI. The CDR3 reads CASSTLNTEAFF. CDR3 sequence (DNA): TGTGCCAGCAGCACACTGAACACTGAAGCTTTCTTT.

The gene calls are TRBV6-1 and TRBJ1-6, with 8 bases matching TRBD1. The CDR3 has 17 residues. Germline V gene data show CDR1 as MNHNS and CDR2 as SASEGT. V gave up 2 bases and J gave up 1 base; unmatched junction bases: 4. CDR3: CASSELQGASYNSPLHF. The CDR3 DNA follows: TGTGCCAGCAGTGAACTGCAGGGGGCTTCCTATAATTCACCCCTCCACTTT.

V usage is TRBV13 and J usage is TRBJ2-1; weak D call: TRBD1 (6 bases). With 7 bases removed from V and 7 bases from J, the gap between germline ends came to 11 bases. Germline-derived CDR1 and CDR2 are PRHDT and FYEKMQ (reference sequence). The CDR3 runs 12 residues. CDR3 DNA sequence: TGTGCCAGCAACAGGGATGAGAATGAGCAGTTCTTC. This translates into CASNRDENEQFF. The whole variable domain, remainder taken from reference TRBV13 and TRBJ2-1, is AAGVIQSPRHLIKEKRETATLKCYPIPRHDTVYWYQQGPGQDPQFLISFYEKMQSDKGSIPDRFSAQQFSDYHSELNMSSLELGDSALYFCASNRDENEQFFGPGTRLTVL.

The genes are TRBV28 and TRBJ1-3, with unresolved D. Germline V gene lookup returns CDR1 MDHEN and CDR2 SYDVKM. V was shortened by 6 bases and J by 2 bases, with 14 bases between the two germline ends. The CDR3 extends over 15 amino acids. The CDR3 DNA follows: TGTGCCAGCAGCGCCACGGCGGTAGCTGGAAACACCATATATTTT. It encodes CASSATAVAGNTIYF.

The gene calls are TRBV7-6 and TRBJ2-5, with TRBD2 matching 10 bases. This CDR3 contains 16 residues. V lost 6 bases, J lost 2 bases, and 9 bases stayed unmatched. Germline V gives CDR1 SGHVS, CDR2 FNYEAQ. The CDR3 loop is CASSRGLAAPQETQYF. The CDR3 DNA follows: TGTGCCAGCAGTCGTGGACTAGCGGCCCCTCAAGAGACCCAGTACTTC. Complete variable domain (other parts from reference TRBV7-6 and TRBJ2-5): GAGVSQSPRYKVTKRGQDVALRCDPISGHVSLYWYRQALGQGPEFLTYFNYEAQQDKSGLPNDRFSAERPEGSISTLTIQRTEQRDSAMYRCASSRGLAAPQETQYFGPGTRLLVL.